This T cell receptor (beta chain) was recovered during a study of T-cell reconstitution after alpha-beta-depleted transplantation in children. Preparation of the TCRbeta library was carried out with unique molecular identifiers. TCRdb analysed the PCR reads with MiXCR anew, one entry per CDR3 protein. The repertoire holds a few hundred thousand distinct CDR3 sequences, around 9.9% seen once, with roughly 5.5% in the top ten. The CDR3 has 15 amino acids. CDR1 is LGHDT, CDR2 YNNKEL, per germline (reference sequence). The V end was cut by 1 base, the J end by 1 base, with 8 bases between. Here the sequenced sample was PBMCs from the stem cell graft donor, taken from the stem cell graft. The chain has TRBV3-1 and TRBJ1-5; D not certain. The source of this sequence is a human donor who donated a stem cell graft to a child with acute myeloid leukemia. The CDR3 region has the DNA TGTGCCAGCAGCCAAGGTTTCGGGAGCAATCAGCCCCAGCATTTT. Its protein product is CASSQGFGSNQPQHF.